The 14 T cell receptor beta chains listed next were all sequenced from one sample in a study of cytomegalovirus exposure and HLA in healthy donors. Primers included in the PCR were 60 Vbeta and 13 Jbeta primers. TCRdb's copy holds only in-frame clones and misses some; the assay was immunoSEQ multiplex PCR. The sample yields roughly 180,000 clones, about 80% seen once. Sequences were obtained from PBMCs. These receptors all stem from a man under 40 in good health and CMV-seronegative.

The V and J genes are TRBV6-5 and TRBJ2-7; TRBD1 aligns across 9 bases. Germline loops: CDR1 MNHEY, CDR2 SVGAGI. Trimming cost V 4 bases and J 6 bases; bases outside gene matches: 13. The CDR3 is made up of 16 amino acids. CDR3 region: CASSLYRGRIPCEQYF. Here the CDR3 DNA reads TGTGCCAGCAGTTTATACAGGGGGCGCATCCCCTGCGAGCAGTACTTC.

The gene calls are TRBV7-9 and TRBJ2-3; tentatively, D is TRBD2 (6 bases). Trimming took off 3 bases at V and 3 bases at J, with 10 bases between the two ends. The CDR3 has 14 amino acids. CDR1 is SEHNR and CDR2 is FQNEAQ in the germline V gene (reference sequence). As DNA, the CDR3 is TGTGCCAGCAGCTTGAGGAGGGGAACAGATACGCAGTATTTT. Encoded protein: CASSLRRGTDTQYF. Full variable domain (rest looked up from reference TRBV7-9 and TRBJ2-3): DTGVSQNPRHKITKRGQNVTFRCDPISEHNRLYWYRQTLGQGPEFLTYFQNEAQLEKSRLLSDRFSAERPKGSFSTLEIQRTEQGDSAMYLCASSLRRGTDTQYFGPGTRLTVL.

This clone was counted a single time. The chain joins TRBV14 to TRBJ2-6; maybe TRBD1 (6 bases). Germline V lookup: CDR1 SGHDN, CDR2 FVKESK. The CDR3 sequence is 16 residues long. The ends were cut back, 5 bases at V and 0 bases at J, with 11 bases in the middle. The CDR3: CASSFGTPSGANVLTF. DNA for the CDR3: TGTGCCAGCAGCTTCGGGACACCCTCTGGGGCCAACGTCCTGACTTTC.

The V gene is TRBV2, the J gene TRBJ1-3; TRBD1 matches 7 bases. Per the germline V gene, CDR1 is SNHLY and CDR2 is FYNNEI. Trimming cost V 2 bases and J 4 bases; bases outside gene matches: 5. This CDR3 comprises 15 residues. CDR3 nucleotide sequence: TGTGCCAGCAGTGAAAGGGGGCTGGAAGGAAACACCATATATTTT. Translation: CASSERGLEGNTIYF.

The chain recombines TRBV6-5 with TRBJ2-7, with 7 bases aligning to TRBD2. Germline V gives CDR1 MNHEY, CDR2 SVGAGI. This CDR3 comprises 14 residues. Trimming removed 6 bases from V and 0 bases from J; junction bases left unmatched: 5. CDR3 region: CASRPAGNSYEQYF. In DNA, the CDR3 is TGTGCCAGCAGGCCAGCGGGGAACTCCTACGAGCAGTACTTC.

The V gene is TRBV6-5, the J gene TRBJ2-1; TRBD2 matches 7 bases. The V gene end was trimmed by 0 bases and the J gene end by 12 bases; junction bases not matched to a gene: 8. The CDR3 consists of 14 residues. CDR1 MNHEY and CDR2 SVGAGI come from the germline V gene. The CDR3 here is CASSYSAGVFGQFF. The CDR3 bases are TGTGCCAGCAGTTACTCGGCGGGAGTGTTTGGGCAGTTCTTC.

The CDR3 sequence: CASSYTRSNQPQHF. CDR3 nucleotide sequence: TGTGCCAGCAGTTACACTAGGAGCAATCAGCCCCAGCATTTT. This chain joins TRBV28 and TRBJ1-5, with unresolved D. The germline V gene encodes CDR1 MDHEN and CDR2 SYDVKM. The CDR3 totals 14 residues. Trimming pared 4 bases from V and 1 base from J, leaving 8 bases between.

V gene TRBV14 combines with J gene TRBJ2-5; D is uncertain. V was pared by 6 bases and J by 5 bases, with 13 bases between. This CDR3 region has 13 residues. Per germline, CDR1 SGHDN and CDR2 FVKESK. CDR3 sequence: CASRLSPYETQYF. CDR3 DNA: TGTGCCAGCAGGCTAAGCCCCTATGAGACCCAGTACTTC. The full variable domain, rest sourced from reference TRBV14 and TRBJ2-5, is EAGVTQFPSHSVIEKGQTVTLRCDPISGHDNLYWYRRVMGKEIKFLLHFVKESKQDESGMPNNRFLAERTGGTYSTLKVQPAELEDSGVYFCASRLSPYETQYFGPGTRLLVL.

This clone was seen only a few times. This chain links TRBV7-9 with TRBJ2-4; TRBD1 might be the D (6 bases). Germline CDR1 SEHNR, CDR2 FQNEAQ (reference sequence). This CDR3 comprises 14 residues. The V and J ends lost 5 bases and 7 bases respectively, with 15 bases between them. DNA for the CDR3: TGTGCCAGCAGCACCCGGACAGAAGGGAACATTCAGTACTTC. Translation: CASSTRTEGNIQYF.

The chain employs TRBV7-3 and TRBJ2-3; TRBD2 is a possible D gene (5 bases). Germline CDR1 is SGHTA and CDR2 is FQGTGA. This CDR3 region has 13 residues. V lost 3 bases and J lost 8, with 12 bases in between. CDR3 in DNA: TGTGCCAGCAGCTTTTCTAGCCCTGGTACGCAGTATTTT. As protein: CASSFSSPGTQYF.

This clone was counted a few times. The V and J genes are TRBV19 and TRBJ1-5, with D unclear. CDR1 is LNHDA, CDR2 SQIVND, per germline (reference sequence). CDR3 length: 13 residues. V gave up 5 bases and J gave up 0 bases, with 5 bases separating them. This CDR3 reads CASSSNSNQPQHF. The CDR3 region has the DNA TGTGCCAGTAGTTCTAATAGCAATCAGCCCCAGCATTTT. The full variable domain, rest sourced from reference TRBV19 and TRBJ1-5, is DGGITQSPKYLFRKEGQNVTLSCEQNLNHDAMYWYRQDPGQGLRLIYYSQIVNDFQKGDIAEGYSVSREKKESFPLTVTSAQKNPTAFYLCASSSNSNQPQHFGDGTRLSIL.

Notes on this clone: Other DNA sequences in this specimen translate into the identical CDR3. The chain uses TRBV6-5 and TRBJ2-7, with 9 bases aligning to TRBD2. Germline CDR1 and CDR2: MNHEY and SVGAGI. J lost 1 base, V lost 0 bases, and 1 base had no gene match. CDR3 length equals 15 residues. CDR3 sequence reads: CASSYSTSGSYEQYF. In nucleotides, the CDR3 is TGTGCCAGCAGTTACTCTACTAGCGGGTCCTACGAGCAGTACTTC.

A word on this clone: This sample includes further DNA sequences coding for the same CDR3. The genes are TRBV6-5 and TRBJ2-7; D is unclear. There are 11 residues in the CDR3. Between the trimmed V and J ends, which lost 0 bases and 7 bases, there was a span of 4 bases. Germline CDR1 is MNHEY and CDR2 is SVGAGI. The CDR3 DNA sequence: TGTGCCAGCAGTTACTCGCGGGAGCAGTACTTC. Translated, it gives CASSYSREQYF.

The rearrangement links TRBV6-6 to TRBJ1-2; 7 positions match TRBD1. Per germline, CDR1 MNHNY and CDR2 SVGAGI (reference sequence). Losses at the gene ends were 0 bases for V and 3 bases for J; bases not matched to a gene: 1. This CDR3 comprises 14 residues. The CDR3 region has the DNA TGTGCCAGCAGTTACTCGCAGGGGGACTATGGCTACACCTTC. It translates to CASSYSQGDYGYTF.